Following are 26 T cell receptor beta chains from one sample sequenced in a study of OX40 agonist ivuxolimab in advanced cancers. Produced via immunoSEQ multiplex PCR; TCRdb's table is partial and in-frame only. The table records around 67,000 clones, nearly 90% of them present only once. Source: CD4+ or CD8+ T cells sorted from blood, taken in a trial of the OX40 agonist ivuxolimab. The receptors were sampled from an adult with an advanced solid tumor such as melanoma, head and neck, liver or kidney cancer.

The V call is TRBV2, the J call TRBJ1-2; TRBD1 agrees at 8 bases. CDR1 and CDR2 from the germline V gene are SNHLY and FYNNEI. After removal of 6 bases from V and 8 bases from J, the junction contained 8 bases not matched to a gene. The CDR3 covers 13 residues. The CDR3 nucleotides are TGTGCCAGCAGCGGCCGGACAGGGAGGGGCTACACCTTC. Translated, it gives CASSGRTGRGYTF.

The rearrangement uses TRBV7-8 and TRBJ2-1, with D possibly being TRBD2 (5 bases). Trimming stripped 5 bases from V and 4 bases from J, with 18 bases between. Germline loops: CDR1 SGHVS, CDR2 FQNEAQ. The CDR3 is 16 amino acids. The CDR3 spells CASSPEARGAYNEQFF. CDR3 DNA: TGTGCCAGCAGCCCGGAGGCCCGGGGAGCTTACAATGAGCAGTTCTTC.

The gene calls are TRBV7-9 and TRBJ2-3, with unresolved D. This CDR3 has 11 residues. Looked up from germline, CDR1 is SEHNR and CDR2 is FQNEAQ (reference sequence). Between the trimmed V and J ends, which lost 5 bases and 7 bases, there was a span of 7 bases. This CDR3 reads CASSLQYTQYF. The CDR3 DNA reads as TGTGCCAGCAGCCTGCAATATACGCAGTATTTT.

In its sample, this clone was seen once. The chain combines TRBV9 with TRBJ2-7, with TRBD1 identical over 9 bases. Per the germline V gene, CDR1 is SGDLS and CDR2 is YYNGEE. The CDR3 sequence is 15 residues long. V lost 4 bases to trimming and J lost 6 bases; unmatched junction nucleotides: 11. This chain's CDR3 is CASSPLGQGNREQYF. In DNA form, the CDR3 reads TGTGCCAGCAGCCCTCTCGGACAGGGGAACCGCGAGCAGTACTTC.

The V gene is TRBV6-6, the J gene TRBJ1-1, with a tentative D call TRBD1 (5 bases). The CDR3 has 13 amino acids. V lost 10 bases and J lost 6, with 18 bases in between. Per the germline V gene, CDR1 is MNHNY and CDR2 is SVGAGI (reference sequence). The CDR3 loop is CATKGAFEAEAFF. The CDR3 region has the DNA TGTGCCACCAAAGGGGCCTTCGAGGCTGAAGCTTTCTTT.

V and J are TRBV4-3 and TRBJ1-1; the D gene is possibly TRBD1 (6 bases). CDR1 LGHNA and CDR2 YSLEER come from the germline V gene. The CDR3 has 15 residues. Trimming shortened V by 1 base and J by 4 bases, and 13 bases separated the two germline ends. Written as DNA, the CDR3 is TGCGCCAGCAGCCAAGTGTTCAGGGGAGGCACTGAAGCTTTCTTT. It translates to CASSQVFRGGTEAFF.

The chain couples TRBV28 to TRBJ2-7; perhaps TRBD2 as D (6 bases). Trimming took 7 bases from V and 3 from J, leaving 10 bases between them. Germline values: CDR1 MDHEN, CDR2 SYDVKM. The CDR3 consists of 12 residues. The CDR3 coding sequence is TGTGCCAGCAAGGGACTCGTCTACGAGCAGTACTTC. Translating gives CASKGLVYEQYF.

The chain carries TRBV9 and TRBJ2-3, with 8 positions matching TRBD1. This CDR3 region has 17 residues. V shed 0 bases, J shed 10 bases, and the junction held 16 bases outside the gene matches. Germline CDR1 reads SGDLS; CDR2 reads YYNGEE. CDR3 in amino acids: CASSVGDRPRAGGPQYF. For the CDR3, the DNA is TGTGCCAGCAGCGTAGGGGACAGGCCCCGCGCGGGCGGGCCGCAGTATTTT.

The chain combines TRBV13 with TRBJ2-2; tentatively, D is TRBD2 (7 bases). Germline V lookup: CDR1 PRHDT, CDR2 FYEKMQ (reference sequence). The V gene lost 5 bases and the J gene lost 5 bases, with 18 bases spanning the gap. The length of the CDR3 is 16 residues. This chain's CDR3 is CASSRRGCGGTGELFF. In DNA, the CDR3 is TGTGCCAGCAGCAGGAGGGGGTGCGGGGGTACCGGGGAGCTGTTTTTT.

The chain has TRBV5-1 and TRBJ2-3, with 10 positions matching TRBD1. CDR3 length: 16 amino acids. Trimming at V came to 5 bases and at J to 5 bases, leaving 11 bases not matched to a gene. Germline values: CDR1 SGHRS, CDR2 YFSETQ. The CDR3 protein is CASRPTWDRGEDTQYF. The CDR3 DNA follows: TGCGCCAGCAGACCCACCTGGGACAGGGGAGAAGATACGCAGTATTTT.

The sample holds one count of this clone. The rearrangement links TRBV29-1 to TRBJ2-7; tentative D call: TRBD2 (5 bases). The germline gives CDR1 SQVTM, CDR2 ANQGSEA. This CDR3 comprises 13 residues. The V gene lost 5 bases and the J gene lost 7 bases, with 18 bases spanning the gap. The CDR3, as DNA: TGCAGCGTTTCGAGGGCGGCTTTGGGTGAGCAGTACTTC. Translation: CSVSRAALGEQYF.

The chain uses TRBV4-3 and TRBJ2-2; 9 bases map to TRBD1. The CDR3 contains 14 residues. V lost 4 bases, J lost 6 bases, and 3 bases stayed unmatched. From germline, CDR1 is LGHNA and CDR2 YSLEER. The CDR3 region is CASSPGTGSGELFF. Written as DNA, the CDR3 is TGCGCCAGCAGCCCTGGGACAGGGTCCGGGGAGCTGTTTTTT.

The chain couples TRBV5-4 to TRBJ1-1; 8 nucleotides match TRBD1. Trimming took 5 bases from V and 4 from J; bases not matched to a gene: 10. CDR3 length: 15 residues. Germline CDR1 reads SGHNT; CDR2 reads YYREEE (reference sequence). For the CDR3, the DNA is TGTGCCAGCAGTTCTCCAGGACAGGGTCTCACTGAAGCTTTCTTT. It codes for CASSSPGQGLTEAFF.

The rearrangement uses TRBV7-9 and TRBJ2-6; no clear D. The length of the CDR3 is 14 residues. Germline V CDR1 and CDR2: SEHNR, FQNEAQ (reference sequence). The V end lost 2 bases, the J end lost 2 bases, and 4 bases lay between the germline ends. The CDR3 loop is CASSLPPGANVLTF. The DNA of the CDR3 is TGTGCCAGCAGCTTACCCCCTGGGGCCAACGTCCTGACTTTC.

The chain links TRBV18 to TRBJ2-5; possibly TRBD2 for D (6 bases). V was trimmed by 6 bases and J by 5 bases, leaving 22 bases between them. Looked up from germline, CDR1 is KGHSH and CDR2 is LQKENI. This CDR3 region has 16 residues. The CDR3 DNA is TGTGCCAGCTCCCCCCTGGACTGGGGGGAGGATGAGACCCAGTACTTC. Its translation: CASSPLDWGEDETQYF.

The chain links TRBV18 to TRBJ2-1, with a tentative D call TRBD2 (6 bases). The germline V gene encodes CDR1 KGHSH and CDR2 LQKENI. Trimming stripped 3 bases from V and 8 bases from J, with 8 bases between. This CDR3 region has 12 residues. The CDR3 DNA sequence: TGTGCCAGCTCACCGACTAGAGATGAGCAGTTCTTC. It is translated as CASSPTRDEQFF.

The V gene is TRBV5-4, the J gene TRBJ2-1; weak D call: TRBD2 (5 bases). This CDR3 has 13 amino acids. Per germline, CDR1 SGHNT and CDR2 YYREEE (reference sequence). V gave up 3 bases and J gave up 7 bases, with 11 bases separating them. The CDR3 sequence: CASSSSSENEQFF. CDR3 in DNA: TGTGCCAGCAGCTCGAGTAGCGAAAATGAGCAGTTCTTC.

The V gene is TRBV28, the J gene TRBJ1-5; D call uncertain. The CDR3 is 16 amino acids. Trimming pared 5 bases from V and 2 bases from J, leaving 16 bases between. Germline CDR1 MDHEN, CDR2 SYDVKM. CDR3 sequence: CASSPFSSRGNQPQHF. DNA of the CDR3: TGTGCCAGCAGTCCGTTCAGTTCACGGGGCAATCAGCCCCAGCATTTT. Full variable domain (outside the CDR3, taken from reference TRBV28 and TRBJ1-5): DVKVTQSSRYLVKRTGEKVFLECVQDMDHENMFWYRQDPGLGLRLIYFSYDVKMKEKGDIPEGYSVSREKKERFSLILESASTNQTSMYLCASSPFSSRGNQPQHFGDGTRLSIL.

The J gene is TRBJ1-5, the V gene TRBV28, with D perhaps matching TRBD1 (5 bases). CDR1 is MDHEN, CDR2 SYDVKM, per germline. This CDR3 has 17 amino acids. The V end lost 4 bases, the J end lost 1 base, and 17 bases lay between the germline ends. The CDR3 sequence is CASSSPRGAVSNQPQHF. The DNA for the CDR3 is TGTGCCAGCAGTTCACCCAGAGGGGCAGTCAGCAATCAGCCCCAGCATTTT.

This chain links TRBV2 with TRBJ1-1; D uncertain. The CDR3 spans 11 residues. Germline V gene lookup returns CDR1 SNHLY and CDR2 FYNNEI. V was pared by 6 bases and J by 8 bases, with 10 bases between. The DNA for the CDR3 is TGTGCCAGCAGAGAAACAGTAGAAGCTTTCTTT. Protein: CASRETVEAFF.

The chain links TRBV19 to TRBJ1-5; 9 bases match TRBD1. The CDR3 is 14 residues long. Germline assignment: CDR1 LNHDA and CDR2 SQIVND (reference sequence). V trimming: 6 bases; J trimming: 6 bases; junction bases outside the gene matches: 6. CDR3 coding DNA: TGTGCCAGTAGCAGGGGACAGGGCGGTCAGCCCCAGCATTTT. Its translation: CASSRGQGGQPQHF.

V is TRBV4-3 and J is TRBJ2-1, with TRBD2 matching 10 bases. Germline CDR1 and CDR2: LGHNA and YSLEER. The CDR3 covers 16 residues. Losses at the gene ends were 4 bases for V and 10 bases for J; bases not matched to a gene: 13. CDR3 region: CASSPRPSGGAYEQFF. In DNA, the CDR3 is TGCGCCAGCAGCCCCCGCCCCAGCGGGGGGGCATACGAGCAGTTCTTC.

This chain joins TRBV4-1 and TRBJ2-3, with D unresolved. The CDR3 length is 13 residues. V was pared by 4 bases and J by 10 bases, with 15 bases between. Germline loops: CDR1 MGHRA, CDR2 YSYEKL. In DNA form, the CDR3 reads TGCGCCAGCAGCCCCAACGCTTTAAGCGCGCAGTATTTT. It is translated as CASSPNALSAQYF.

This clone came up once. This chain connects TRBV7-2 to TRBJ2-6, with D possibly TRBD1 on 6 matching bases. The V gene lost 1 base and the J gene lost 0 bases, with 7 bases spanning the gap. Germline V CDR1 and CDR2: SGHTA, FQGNSA. The CDR3 totals 16 residues. The DNA for the CDR3 is TGTGCCAGCAGCTTAGGACAGGCCTCTGGGGCCAACGTCCTGACTTTC. This gives the protein CASSLGQASGANVLTF.

The chain has TRBV30 and TRBJ2-1; 12 positions match TRBD2. The CDR3 is 13 amino acids. CDR1 and CDR2 from the germline V gene are GTSNPN and SVGIG (reference sequence). V shed 7 bases, J shed 9 bases, and the junction held 7 bases outside the gene matches. CDR3 residues: CALLLAGGIEQFF. The CDR3 DNA is TGTGCCTTGCTCCTAGCGGGGGGGATTGAGCAGTTCTTC.

This chain joins TRBV5-4 and TRBJ1-6; D unclear. Germline CDR1 reads SGHNT; CDR2 reads YYREEE (reference sequence). The ends were cut back, 2 bases at V and 1 base at J, with 7 bases in the middle. The CDR3 sequence is 15 residues long. The CDR3 DNA is TGTGCCAGCAGCTTTCGAGGGTCCTATAATTCACCCCTCCACTTT. Protein: CASSFRGSYNSPLHF. The whole variable domain, remainder taken from reference TRBV5-4 and TRBJ1-6, is ETGVTQSPTHLIKTRGQQVTLRCSSQSGHNTVSWYQQALGQGPQFIFQYYREEENGRGNFPPRFSGLQFPNYSSELNVNALELDDSALYLCASSFRGSYNSPLHFGNGTRLTVT.